These 5 T cell receptor beta chains were all obtained from the same sample, sequenced in a study of T cells expressing NK-cell markers. TCRdb re-called the 5' RACE reads and gives one entry per CDR3 protein, without DNA. Here the sample table reports about 460,000 distinct CDR3 sequences. The sample was blood T cells: a sorted CD56 or NKG2C T cell subset, CD4+ or CD8+ T cells, or bulk PBMC T cells (not recorded which). The receptor source for this set is a woman aged 45 to 65 in good health.

This chain joins TRBV27 and TRBJ2-5; the D call from TCRdb, TRBD2, cannot be confirmed without DNA. The germline V gene has CDR1 MNHEY and CDR2 SMNVEV (reference sequence). CDR3 length equals 15 residues. This CDR3 reads CASSFGTSGRETQYF.

The rearrangement uses TRBV29-1 and TRBJ2-1; TCRdb proposes TRBD2, but this gene call is untestable without DNA. Per the germline V gene, CDR1 is SQVTM and CDR2 is ANQGSEA. The CDR3 is 14 amino acids. This CDR3 reads CSVGLAGAVNEQFF.

The chain carries TRBV30 and TRBJ1-5; TCRdb selects TRBD1, and the lack of DNA leaves this call unchecked. From germline, CDR1 is GTSNPN and CDR2 SVGIG (reference sequence). CDR3 size: 14 residues. The CDR3 loop is CAWRGVNSNQPQHF.

The V call is TRBV11-2, the J call TRBJ1-3; the TCRdb call, TRBD1, lacks DNA for checking. This CDR3 region has 15 residues. Per the germline V gene, CDR1 is SGHAT and CDR2 is FQNNGV. Here the CDR3 reads CASSSYRGLGNTIYF.

The chain uses TRBV6-1 and TRBJ1-5; as DNA is missing, the TRBD1 call by TCRdb cannot be tested. The CDR3 has 14 residues. Germline CDR1 and CDR2: MNHNS and SASEGT. The CDR3 reads CASSVQGFEQPQHF.